What follows are 13 T cell receptor beta chains derived from one specimen sequenced in a study of siplizumab effects on memory and regulatory T cells. The data were produced by immunoSEQ multiplex PCR, yet TCRdb's version contains in-frame clones alone and is incomplete. The sample records approximately 100,000 clones, 92% being singletons. Sequenced sample: Tregs sorted from blood. These receptors all stem from a human donor in good health.

The chain uses TRBV30 and TRBJ1-1, with unresolved D. The germline V gene has CDR1 GTSNPN and CDR2 SVGIG (reference sequence). Trimming removed 2 bases from V and 3 bases from J, with 7 bases in between. The CDR3 covers 12 residues. The CDR3 spells CAWSSGYTEAFF. For the CDR3, the DNA is TGTGCCTGGAGTTCCGGCTACACTGAAGCTTTCTTT. Using reference TRBV30 and TRBJ1-1 for the parts outside the CDR3, the full variable domain is SQTIHQWPATLVQPVGSPLSLECTVEGTSNPNLYWYRQAAGRGLQLLFYSVGIGQISSEVPQNLSASRPQDRQFILSSKKLLLSDSGFYLCAWSSGYTEAFFGQGTRLTVV.

The chain has TRBV7-9 and TRBJ2-2; D is perhaps TRBD1 (5 bases). V was clipped by 4 bases and J by 1 base, with 13 bases between them. The CDR3 spans 16 residues. CDR1 is SEHNR, CDR2 FQNEAQ, per germline (reference sequence). CDR3 loop: CASSSEGAKNTGELFF. The CDR3 bases are TGTGCCAGCAGCTCGGAAGGGGCTAAGAACACCGGGGAGCTGTTTTTT.

The chain links TRBV7-9 to TRBJ1-2; D is perhaps TRBD1 (5 bases). The CDR3 has 17 residues. V shed 3 bases and J shed 0 bases, with 17 bases lying between them. Germline V gene sequence: CDR1 SEHNR, CDR2 FQNEAQ (reference sequence). CDR3 in amino acids: CASSFGAGLKANYGYTF. The CDR3 bases are TGTGCCAGCAGCTTCGGTGCAGGGCTCAAAGCTAACTATGGCTACACCTTC.

V and J are TRBV5-1 and TRBJ2-2; TRBD1 is a possible D gene (6 bases). This CDR3 has 15 residues. Germline CDR1 is SGHRS and CDR2 is YFSETQ. V lost 4 bases to trimming and J lost 7 bases, with 17 bases between them. CDR3: CASSGPQGPYGELFF. CDR3 sequence (DNA): TGCGCCAGCAGCGGTCCTCAGGGGCCCTACGGGGAGCTGTTTTTT.

The rearrangement links TRBV5-1 to TRBJ2-2; TRBD2 matches at 7 bases. This CDR3 region has 12 residues. After removal of 9 bases from V and 7 bases from J, the junction contained 6 bases not matched to a gene. The germline gives CDR1 SGHRS, CDR2 YFSETQ. CDR3 coding DNA: TGCGCCACCGGACTAGGAAACGGGGAGCTGTTTTTT. It yields the protein CATGLGNGELFF.

This rearrangement joins TRBV2 to TRBJ1-5, with 8 bases aligning to TRBD1. The CDR3 runs 13 residues. V dropped 8 bases and J dropped 4; count of bases not matched to a gene: 4. CDR1 and CDR2 from the germline V gene are SNHLY and FYNNEI. This CDR3 is CASCRGQNQPQHF. DNA of the CDR3: TGTGCCAGCTGCAGGGGGCAGAATCAGCCCCAGCATTTT.

The J gene is TRBJ2-2, the V gene TRBV30, with 10 bases lining up with TRBD2. Germline CDR1 is GTSNPN and CDR2 is SVGIG (reference sequence). V shed 5 bases, J shed 5 bases, and the junction held 8 bases outside the gene matches. CDR3 length equals 15 residues. The CDR3 spells CAWQGLAELTGELFF. CDR3 DNA sequence: TGTGCCTGGCAAGGACTAGCGGAGTTAACCGGGGAGCTGTTTTTT.

This clone was recorded a few times. The chain uses TRBV18 and TRBJ1-1; 7 bases line up with TRBD1. CDR1 is KGHSH, CDR2 LQKENI, per germline. The V gene end was trimmed by 3 bases and the J gene end by 0 bases; junction bases not matched to a gene: 7. CDR3 length: 16 amino acids. The DNA of the CDR3 is TGTGCCAGCTCACCTCGACAGGGTGGGATGAACACTGAAGCTTTCTTT. It translates to CASSPRQGGMNTEAFF.

The rearrangement links TRBV15 to TRBJ2-3; 13 nucleotides match TRBD2. Germline V gives CDR1 LNHNV, CDR2 YYDKDF (reference sequence). CDR3 length: 16 residues. J gave up 3 bases and V 3 bases, and 3 bases lay outside the gene matches. CDR3 DNA sequence: TGTGCCACCAGCAGCGGACTAGCGGGAGTGACAGATACGCAGTATTTT. Amino acids: CATSSGLAGVTDTQYF. The full variable domain, rest sourced from reference TRBV15 and TRBJ2-3, is DAMVIQNPRYQVTQFGKPVTLSCSQTLNHNVMYWYQQKSSQAPKLLFHYYDKDFNNEADTPDNFQSRRPNTSFCFLDIRSPGLGDTAMYLCATSSGLAGVTDTQYFGPGTRLTVL.

This rearrangement joins TRBV20-1 to TRBJ1-2; D perhaps matches TRBD1 (5 bases). The CDR3 has 11 amino acids. The V gene lost 4 bases and the J gene lost 6 bases, with 9 bases spanning the gap. Germline CDR1 DFQATT, CDR2 SNEGSKA (reference sequence). The DNA for the CDR3 is TGCAGTGCTACAGGGTGGAATGGCTACACCTTC. Its translation: CSATGWNGYTF.

The rearrangement links TRBV4-2 to TRBJ2-3, with D possibly matching TRBD1 (5 bases). V was shortened by 0 bases and J by 3 bases, with 16 bases between the two germline ends. CDR1 LGHNA and CDR2 YNFKEQ come from the germline V gene. This CDR3 has 17 residues. The CDR3 DNA is TGTGCCAGCAGCCAAGATTGGCCACCAAGGGGTACAGATACGCAGTATTTT. This encodes CASSQDWPPRGTDTQYF.

The CDR3 DNA follows: TGTGCCTGGAGTGTACGGCGATACCAAGAGACCCAGTACTTC. It translates to CAWSVRRYQETQYF. The rearrangement links TRBV30 to TRBJ2-5; D unclear. Per germline, CDR1 GTSNPN and CDR2 SVGIG (reference sequence). Trimming cost V 0 bases and J 0 bases, with 8 bases left between them. The CDR3 runs 14 residues.

The chain links TRBV29-1 to TRBJ2-5; D perhaps matches TRBD1 (5 bases). The CDR3 has 12 amino acids. CDR1 and CDR2 (germline): SQVTM, ANQGSEA. Trimming stripped 7 bases from V and 5 bases from J, with 14 bases between. In DNA form, the CDR3 reads TGCAGCGCATCGTTCAGGGCGGAGACCCAGTACTTC. It translates to CSASFRAETQYF.